These 24 T cell receptor beta chains share one sample of origin, sequenced in a study of shared clonotypes between healthy human individuals. Here immunoSEQ multiplex PCR was the method, and the copy in TCRdb shows in-frame clones only, minus some. The data show some 2,500,000 clones, 80% to 95% seen once. The material sequenced was naive CD4+ T cells from PBMCs. Sample subset: CD45RA+ positively selected. These receptors all come from a man between 18 and 29 years old in good health. Some clones in this sample may be carry-over from other donors' samples.

The chain joins TRBV12-5 to TRBJ2-1; TRBD1 or TRBD2 may be the D gene (5 bases each). Germline V gene sequence: CDR1 LGHNT, CDR2 FRNRAP. With 3 bases removed from V and 3 bases from J, the gap between germline ends came to 15 bases. The CDR3 covers 16 residues. CDR3 nucleotides: TGTGCTAGTGGTTTAGGGGCAGGCGGAGGCTACAATGAGCAGTTCTTC. Translation gives CASGLGAGGGYNEQFF.

The chain links TRBV18 to TRBJ1-2; TRBD1 matches at 8 bases. The germline V gene encodes CDR1 KGHSH and CDR2 LQKENI. The CDR3 sequence is 13 residues long. The J segment lost 6 bases and the V segment lost 8 bases, leaving 8 bases of the junction unmatched. The CDR3 bases are TGTGCCAGCGCCGGGACAGGTTTGGATGGCTACACCTTC. Amino acids: CASAGTGLDGYTF.

The chain carries TRBV5-1 and TRBJ2-1; possibly TRBD1 for D (6 bases). CDR1 and CDR2 (germline): SGHRS, YFSETQ. This CDR3 region has 15 residues. The germline V and J ends were trimmed by 6 bases and 7 bases, with 20 bases remaining between them. CDR3 in DNA: TGCGCCAGCACTCTACAACCGAACAGGGAAAATGAGCAGTTCTTC. It translates to CASTLQPNRENEQFF.

V gene TRBV19 combines with J gene TRBJ1-2; maybe TRBD1 (6 bases). V gave up 5 bases and J gave up 8 bases, with 15 bases separating them. Germline CDR1 and CDR2: LNHDA and SQIVND (reference sequence). The CDR3 is 13 amino acids. The CDR3 reads CASSVNRAAGYTF. The CDR3 nucleotides read TGTGCCAGTAGTGTAAACAGGGCCGCGGGCTACACCTTC.

The CDR3 sequence is CASSLIGQGAVGANVLTF. The CDR3, as DNA: TGTGCCAGCAGTTTAATCGGACAGGGGGCGGTCGGGGCCAACGTCCTGACTTTC. This chain joins TRBV28 and TRBJ2-6; 11 bases are shared with TRBD1. The V gene end was trimmed by 2 bases and the J gene end by 4 bases; junction bases not matched to a gene: 7. The germline V gene has CDR1 MDHEN and CDR2 SYDVKM. The CDR3 contains 18 residues.

V is TRBV21-1 and J is TRBJ1-1; the listed D gene, TRBD1, was not tested against the DNA. TRBV21-1 is reported as a pseudogene. CDR3 length: 10 residues. The CDR3 region is CASSGLRAFF. CDR3 coding DNA: TGTGCCAGCAGCGGGCTGAGAGCTTTCTTT.

The chain links TRBV15 to TRBJ2-7; the D is unclear. This CDR3 is built from 15 residues. Trimming left V 0 bases short and J 3 bases short, with 12 bases between. The germline V gene encodes CDR1 LNHNV and CDR2 YYDKDF (reference sequence). The CDR3 DNA reads TGTGCCACCAGCAGAGATCAAGGCACCGTCTACGAGCAGTACTTC. This encodes CATSRDQGTVYEQYF.

The J gene is TRBJ1-2, the V gene TRBV28; D remains ambiguous. V shed 10 bases and J shed 11 bases, with 20 bases lying between them. The CDR3 is 12 residues long. Germline loops: CDR1 MDHEN, CDR2 SYDVKM. Here the CDR3 reads CATRFQPLGYTF. The CDR3 DNA is TGTGCCACCCGATTCCAGCCCTTAGGATACACCTTC.

This chain links TRBV6-5 with TRBJ2-1, with 7 bases matching TRBD2. V dropped 6 bases and J dropped 5; count of bases not matched to a gene: 4. CDR3 length: 13 residues. The V gene's germline CDR1 is MNHEY and CDR2 SVGAGI. The CDR3 DNA sequence: TGTGCCAGCAGGATAGCGGGCGACAATGAGCAGTTCTTC. Its translation: CASRIAGDNEQFF.

V is TRBV30 and J is TRBJ2-7; 11 nucleotides match TRBD2. CDR1 is GTSNPN and CDR2 is SVGIG in the germline V gene (reference sequence). CDR3 length: 18 amino acids. J lost 3 bases, V lost 4 bases, and 17 bases had no gene match. In DNA form, the CDR3 reads TGTGCCTGGATGAAACTGACTAGCGGGATCCCTAAACTCTACGAGCAGTACTTC. This codes for CAWMKLTSGIPKLYEQYF.

The J gene is TRBJ2-1, the V gene TRBV5-4, with 9 bases identical to TRBD1. Germline loops: CDR1 SGHNT, CDR2 YYREEE (reference sequence). Germline trimming cut 4 bases from V and 9 bases from J; bases unmatched to any gene: 11. The CDR3 is made up of 15 amino acids. The CDR3 coding sequence is TGTGCCAGCAGCAGATCCGGGACAGGGATCGGTGAGCAGTTCTTC. As protein: CASSRSGTGIGEQFF.

The count of this clone is one. The V gene is TRBV29-1, the J gene TRBJ1-2, with D maybe TRBD1 (6 bases). V dropped 5 bases and J dropped 2 bases, with 12 bases sitting between them. The CDR3 runs 13 residues. Germline V gives CDR1 SQVTM, CDR2 ANQGSEA. CDR3 sequence (DNA): TGCAGCGTTTGGCAGGGGCCGAACTATGGCTACACCTTC. Translating gives CSVWQGPNYGYTF. The full variable domain, rest sourced from reference TRBV29-1 and TRBJ1-2, is SAVISQKPSRDICQRGTSLTIQCQVDSQVTMMFWYRQQPGQSLTLIATANQGSEATYESGFVIDKFPISRPNLTFSTLTVSNMSPEDSSIYLCSVWQGPNYGYTFGSGTRLTVV.

The chain combines TRBV30 with TRBJ1-2, with D possibly being TRBD1 (5 bases). The CDR3 contains 12 residues. V was shortened by 2 bases and J by 5 bases, with 9 bases between the two germline ends. Germline V gene lookup returns CDR1 GTSNPN and CDR2 SVGIG (reference sequence). This CDR3 reads CAWSWGLYGYTF. CDR3 sequence (DNA): TGTGCCTGGAGTTGGGGACTTTATGGCTACACCTTC.

The gene calls are TRBV10-3 and TRBJ2-1; 10 nucleotides agree with TRBD2. The junction had 18 bases not matched to a gene; V was cut back by 6 bases and J by 4 bases. Germline CDR1 reads ENHRY; CDR2 reads SYGVKD. CDR3 length equals 19 residues. For the CDR3, the DNA is TGTGCCATCAGCCTCCCGGGGGGTCTGGTAGCGGGAGGTTACAATGAGCAGTTCTTC. Its protein product is CAISLPGGLVAGGYNEQFF.

The V gene is TRBV12-5, the J gene TRBJ1-1, with 7 bases lining up with TRBD1. V was pared by 0 bases and J by 11 bases, with 15 bases of the junction left unmatched. This CDR3 is 16 amino acids long. Germline CDR1 reads LGHNT; CDR2 reads FRNRAP. DNA of the CDR3: TGTGCTAGTGGTTTGGTATCGAGAGGGGGCCCCCTCCGGGCTTTCTTT. Translated, it gives CASGLVSRGGPLRAFF. Together with reference TRBV12-5 and TRBJ1-1, the CDR3 gives the full variable domain: DARVTQTPRHKVTEMGQEVTMRCQPILGHNTVFWYRQTMMQGLELLAYFRNRAPLDDSGMPKDRFSAEMPDATLATLKIQPSEPRDSAVYFCASGLVSRGGPLRAFFGQGTRLTVV.

The rearrangement joins TRBV27 to TRBJ1-2, with 7 bases identical to TRBD1. Germline CDR1 and CDR2: MNHEY and SMNVEV (reference sequence). There are 15 residues in the CDR3. Losses at the gene ends were 1 base for V and 6 bases for J; bases not matched to a gene: 8. The chain's CDR3 is CASSLWAGGRDGYTF. CDR3 nucleotides: TGTGCCAGCAGTTTATGGGCAGGGGGAAGGGATGGCTACACCTTC.

A word on this clone: This specimen includes other DNA sequences encoding the same CDR3. The V and J genes are TRBV7-3 and TRBJ1-1; 7 bases line up with TRBD1. Germline assignment: CDR1 SGHTA and CDR2 FQGTGA. Losses at the gene ends were 3 bases for V and 5 bases for J; bases not matched to a gene: 3. The CDR3 totals 13 residues. CDR3 nucleotide sequence: TGTGCCAGCAGCTTTCAACAGGGGACTGAAGCTTTCTTT. It is translated as CASSFQQGTEAFF.

V usage is TRBV6-5 and J usage is TRBJ2-4; D is possibly TRBD1 (6 bases). Between the trimmed V and J ends, which lost 0 bases and 16 bases, there was a span of 19 bases. Germline-derived CDR1 and CDR2 are MNHEY and SVGAGI. CDR3 length equals 14 residues. CDR3 loop: CASSYSRGRGEFYF. In nucleotides, the CDR3 is TGTGCCAGCAGTTACTCGAGGGGCAGGGGAGAATTCTACTTC.

J is TRBJ2-3 and V is TRBV15; D not resolved. Germline CDR1 reads LNHNV; CDR2 reads YYDKDF (reference sequence). The CDR3 has 13 amino acids. The V and J ends lost 0 bases and 7 bases respectively, with 8 bases between them. The CDR3 DNA is TGTGCCACCAGCAGAGAAGTACCCAATACGCAGTATTTT. It is translated as CATSREVPNTQYF. The full variable domain, in which reference TRBV15 and TRBJ2-3 provide the parts outside the CDR3, is DAMVIQNPRYQVTQFGKPVTLSCSQTLNHNVMYWYQQKSSQAPKLLFHYYDKDFNNEADTPDNFQSRRPNTSFCFLDIRSPGLGDTAMYLCATSREVPNTQYFGPGTRLTVL.

Points on this clone: Other DNA sequences from this sample encode an identical CDR3 as well. The chain combines TRBV5-1 with TRBJ2-3; D not resolved. Germline V gives CDR1 SGHRS, CDR2 YFSETQ. Deletions cut 0 bases from V and 0 bases from J, with 8 bases between. The CDR3 consists of 15 residues. The CDR3 DNA is TGCGCCAGCAGCTTGGGGCGGCCCAGCACAGATACGCAGTATTTT. Protein: CASSLGRPSTDTQYF.

The chain is built from TRBV11-2 and TRBJ1-1; D may be TRBD1 (5 bases). V lost 3 bases to trimming and J lost 3 bases, with 20 bases between them. Germline assignment: CDR1 SGHAT and CDR2 FQNNGV. The CDR3 covers 17 residues. The DNA of the CDR3 is TGTGCCAGCAGCTTTGGTGGGGGGGACCCGCGGGACACTGAAGCTTTCTTT. Amino acid sequence: CASSFGGGDPRDTEAFF.

This clone was observed a few times. The V and J genes are TRBV9 and TRBJ1-5; a possible D gene is TRBD1 (5 bases). The length of the CDR3 is 15 residues. The ends were cut back, 1 base at V and 5 bases at J, with 13 bases in the middle. The V gene's germline CDR1 is SGDLS and CDR2 YYNGEE. The CDR3, as DNA: TGTGCCAGCAGCGTATTTGGGGGTGAGGATCAGCCCCAGCATTTT. Protein product: CASSVFGGEDQPQHF.

The gene calls are TRBV30 and TRBJ2-5; perhaps TRBD1 as D (6 bases). The ends were cut back, 8 bases at V and 5 bases at J, with 12 bases in the middle. This CDR3 has 11 amino acids. Per germline, CDR1 GTSNPN and CDR2 SVGIG (reference sequence). CDR3 in amino acids: CAQQGRETQYF. As DNA, the CDR3 is TGTGCCCAACAGGGCCGGGAGACCCAGTACTTC.

This clone was seen just once. The chain couples TRBV29-1 to TRBJ2-1, with 7 bases that match TRBD1. V dropped 6 bases and J dropped 10; count of bases not matched to a gene: 24. CDR1 is SQVTM and CDR2 is ANQGSEA in the germline V gene. There are 17 residues in the CDR3. CDR3 bases: TGCAGCGTGGACCGAGGGACAGATTGGTACGGGCCGGGGGAGCAGTTCTTC. It codes for CSVDRGTDWYGPGEQFF.